A selection of T cell receptor beta chains follows, all from one sample in a study of tumor-infiltrating lymphocytes in localized non-small cell lung cancer. Profiled with immunoSEQ multiplex PCR; TCRdb holds only in-frame clones, not every one. The table shows about 15,000 clones, with around 66% occurring only once. The sample taken for sequencing was lung tumor tissue. These receptors all stem from a human donor with non-small cell lung cancer. The CDR3 runs from the conserved cysteine through the conserved F or W. The order of the fields is clone size, D gene, J gene, V gene, CDR3 length, CDR3 protein, CDR3 DNA. The D gene is left open where the match is weak. Size is stated for part of the rows, as once, few or many counts, or as a class when the clone is expanded.

clone size: few; D gene: .; J gene: TRBJ1-5; V gene: TRBV28; CDR3 length: 17; CDR3 protein: CASSPSGAGGLNQPQHF; CDR3 DNA: TGTGCCAGCAGTCCCTCGGGGGCAGGAGGACTCAATCAGCCCCAGCATTTT
clone size: .; D gene: .; J gene: TRBJ1-5; V gene: TRBV27; CDR3 length: 12; CDR3 protein: CASSRIDQPQHF; CDR3 DNA: TGTGCCAGCAGCCGCATAGATCAGCCCCAGCATTTT
clone size: .; D gene: TRBD2; J gene: TRBJ2-7; V gene: TRBV6-1; CDR3 length: 16; CDR3 protein: CASSVLGGSGSYEQYF; CDR3 DNA: TGTGCCAGCAGTGTCCTTGGGGGTAGCGGGAGCTACGAGCAGTACTTC
clone size: .; D gene: TRBD2; J gene: TRBJ2-1; V gene: TRBV9; CDR3 length: 17; CDR3 protein: CASSALGVAGTYNEQFF; CDR3 DNA: TGTGCCAGCAGCGCCCTCGGGGTAGCGGGCACCTACAATGAGCAGTTCTTC
clone size: .; D gene: .; J gene: TRBJ2-7; V gene: TRBV5-1; CDR3 length: 12; CDR3 protein: CASSSWDYEQYF; CDR3 DNA: TGCGCCAGCAGCTCCTGGGACTACGAGCAGTACTTC
clone size: .; D gene: TRBD1; J gene: TRBJ2-7; V gene: TRBV6-4; CDR3 length: 12; CDR3 protein: CASLRQGYGQYF; CDR3 DNA: TGTGCCAGCCTGCGACAGGGGTATGGGCAGTACTTC
clone size: .; D gene: TRBD1; J gene: TRBJ2-5; V gene: TRBV7-9; CDR3 length: 16; CDR3 protein: CASSLPGQGSGETQYF; CDR3 DNA: TGTGCCAGCAGCTTGCCGGGACAGGGGTCCGGGGAGACCCAGTACTTC
clone size: .; D gene: TRBD1; J gene: TRBJ2-4; V gene: TRBV28; CDR3 length: 18; CDR3 protein: CASSETLGQGAIGSIQYF; CDR3 DNA: TGTGCCAGCAGCGAAACATTAGGACAGGGGGCGATAGGTAGCATTCAGTACTTC
clone size: once; D gene: .; J gene: TRBJ1-5; V gene: TRBV5-1; CDR3 length: 13; CDR3 protein: CASSSDSNQPQHF; CDR3 DNA: TGCGCCAGCAGCTCTGACAGCAATCAGCCCCAGCATTTT
clone size: .; D gene: TRBD2; J gene: TRBJ2-1; V gene: TRBV2; CDR3 length: 15; CDR3 protein: CASRRTSGSYNEQFF; CDR3 DNA: TGTGCCAGCAGGAGGACTAGCGGGTCCTACAATGAGCAGTTCTTC
clone size: .; D gene: .; J gene: TRBJ1-5; V gene: TRBV27; CDR3 length: 13; CDR3 protein: CATAGTGNQPQHF; CDR3 DNA: TGTGCCACCGCGGGGACGGGCAATCAGCCCCAGCATTTT
clone size: .; D gene: .; J gene: TRBJ2-5; V gene: TRBV13; CDR3 length: 15; CDR3 protein: CASSPGDRRQETQYF; CDR3 DNA: TGTGCCAGCAGCCCGGGGGACAGAAGACAAGAGACCCAGTACTTC
clone size: .; D gene: .; J gene: TRBJ2-3; V gene: TRBV10-3; CDR3 length: 13; CDR3 protein: CAINRGPGDTQYF; CDR3 DNA: TGTGCCATCAACCGAGGACCGGGAGATACGCAGTATTTT
clone size: .; D gene: .; J gene: TRBJ2-7; V gene: TRBV30; CDR3 length: 13; CDR3 protein: CAWSVRKGYEQYF; CDR3 DNA: TGTGCCTGGAGTGTACGTAAGGGCTACGAGCAGTACTTC
clone size: .; D gene: TRBD2; J gene: TRBJ2-7; V gene: TRBV11-2; CDR3 length: 16; CDR3 protein: CASSSAGTSGRGEQYF; CDR3 DNA: TGTGCCAGCAGCTCCGCCGGGACTAGCGGGAGGGGGGAGCAGTACTTC
clone size: .; D gene: TRBD2; J gene: TRBJ2-1; V gene: TRBV5-1; CDR3 length: 11; CDR3 protein: CASSLQREQFF; CDR3 DNA: TGCGCCAGCAGCTTACAGCGGGAACAGTTCTTC
clone size: .; D gene: TRBD1; J gene: TRBJ2-3; V gene: TRBV5-1; CDR3 length: 15; CDR3 protein: CASSLGQGRSDTQYF; CDR3 DNA: TGCGCCAGCAGCCTGGGACAGGGGAGGTCAGATACGCAGTATTTT
clone size: .; D gene: .; J gene: TRBJ2-3; V gene: TRBV7-9; CDR3 length: 14; CDR3 protein: CASSLVGGTDTQYF; CDR3 DNA: TGTGCCAGCAGCTTAGTAGGGGGCACAGATACGCAGTATTTT
clone size: .; D gene: .; J gene: TRBJ2-3; V gene: TRBV2; CDR3 length: 12; CDR3 protein: CASSVRPDTQYF; CDR3 DNA: TGTGCCAGCAGTGTGAGACCAGATACGCAGTATTTT
clone size: .; D gene: TRBD1; J gene: TRBJ2-5; V gene: TRBV5-6; CDR3 length: 13; CDR3 protein: CASSPGTGETQYF; CDR3 DNA: TGTGCCAGCAGCCCCGGGACAGGAGAGACCCAGTACTTC
clone size: .; D gene: .; J gene: TRBJ2-2; V gene: TRBV6-6; CDR3 length: 16; CDR3 protein: CASSSSTAKNTGELFF; CDR3 DNA: TGTGCCAGCAGTTCCTCGACAGCCAAAAACACCGGGGAGCTGTTTTTT